This TCR beta chain was identified in a study of cytomegalovirus exposure and HLA in healthy donors. On the study more broadly: From roughly 180 million T cells, an earlier analysis saw 110 million or so unique TCR beta sequences. Study-level findings and limits: Apparent HLA restriction characterized most CMV-associated TCR beta chains in a later analysis. Sequencing likely generated an artifact that appeared as a cluster of highly shared sequence variants.

The CDR3 runs to 15 residues. V shed 3 bases and J 3 bases; nucleotides not matched to a gene: 5. CDR1 SEHNR and CDR2 FQNEAQ come from the germline V gene (reference sequence). Nominally healthy donors were sampled, though unrecorded immune exposures were likely. In the PCR, 60 Vbeta and 13 Jbeta primers were used. Profiling relied on immunoSEQ multiplex PCR, and the TCRdb table lists in-frame clones only, not all of them. The sample consists of more than 150,000 clones, 80% to 85% of them appearing once. With regard to this clone: What it recognizes is unknown.

The V call is TRBV7-9, the J call TRBJ1-1; TRBD1 matches 9 bases. Input material: PBMCs. The receptor comes from a boy aged 5-17 years in good health and CMV-seronegative. The CDR3 loop is CASSFGDRGDTEAFF. Here the CDR3 DNA reads TGTGCCAGCAGCTTTGGAGACAGGGGGGACACTGAAGCTTTCTTT. The full variable domain, in which reference TRBV7-9 and TRBJ1-1 provide the parts outside the CDR3, is DTGVSQNPRHKITKRGQNVTFRCDPISEHNRLYWYRQTLGQGPEFLTYFQNEAQLEKSRLLSDRFSAERPKGSFSTLEIQRTEQGDSAMYLCASSFGDRGDTEAFFGQGTRLTVV.